The rows below give T cell receptor beta chains drawn from one sample of a study of HIV-infected patients and healthy controls. TCRdb re-called the 5' RACE reads through MiXCR, storing one row per CDR3 protein. This table holds 10,000 to 11,000 distinct CDR3 sequences, about 10% found once. This specimen consisted of blood, obtained before antiretroviral therapy. The receptors stem from an adult with HIV infection. Each CDR3 is given with its conserved first and last residue. The order of the fields is clone size, V gene, D gene, J gene, CDR3 DNA, CDR3 protein. A D gene is named only where the DNA matches it firmly. Clone size, where shown, is once, few, many, or a class for clones that have expanded.

clone size: few
V gene: TRBV6-6
D gene: TRBD1
J gene: TRBJ2-3
CDR3 DNA: TGTGCCAGCAGGCGCCCTCCGGGACAGGGGACAGATACGCAGTATTTT
CDR3 protein: CASRRPPGQGTDTQYF

clone size: medium-sized
V gene: TRBV28
D gene: TRBD2
J gene: TRBJ2-3
CDR3 DNA: TGTGCCAGCAAACAGACCTTAGGGCGCGGGAGGGCAACAGATACGCAGTATTTT
CDR3 protein: CASKQTLGRGRATDTQYF

clone size: few
V gene: TRBV27
D gene: TRBD1
J gene: TRBJ1-5
CDR3 DNA: TGTGCCAGCAGTTTTAGGGCAGGGGGTGCATATAGCAATCAGCCCCAGCATTTT
CDR3 protein: CASSFRAGGAYSNQPQHF

clone size: many
V gene: TRBV7-2
D gene: TRBD2
J gene: TRBJ2-2
CDR3 DNA: TGTGCCAGCAGGAGCGGGAGCGGGAGGGCCAGTGGGGAGCTGTTTTTT
CDR3 protein: CASRSGSGRASGELFF

clone size: many
V gene: TRBV14
D gene: -
J gene: TRBJ2-7
CDR3 DNA: TGTGCCAGCAGCCAGGGAAGAACCTACGAGCAGTACTTC
CDR3 protein: CASSQGRTYEQYF

clone size: many
V gene: TRBV5-1
D gene: TRBD2
J gene: TRBJ2-3
CDR3 DNA: TGCGCCAGCAGCTTGGCACTAGCGGGAGCTGAAGATACGCAGTATTTT
CDR3 protein: CASSLALAGAEDTQYF

clone size: many
V gene: TRBV24-1
D gene: TRBD1
J gene: TRBJ2-2
CDR3 DNA: TGTGCCACCAGTGTCCCGGGACAGGAGACCGGGGAGCTGTTTTTT
CDR3 protein: CATSVPGQETGELFF

clone size: many
V gene: TRBV28
D gene: -
J gene: TRBJ1-2
CDR3 DNA: TGTGCCAGCAGTTTTGCCTCAATTAGTAACTATGGCTACACCTTC
CDR3 protein: CASSFASISNYGYTF

clone size: -
V gene: TRBV7-2
D gene: -
J gene: TRBJ1-6
CDR3 DNA: TGTGCCAGCAGCTTAAGGGCGCGGGAGGCCCCTCTAAGCTCCTATAATTCACCCCTCCACTTT
CDR3 protein: CASSLRAREAPLSSYNSPLHF

clone size: many
V gene: TRBV9
D gene: TRBD1
J gene: TRBJ1-4
CDR3 DNA: TGTGCCAGCAGCATGTACGGGACAGGGGACGAAAAACTGTTTTTT
CDR3 protein: CASSMYGTGDEKLFF

clone size: many
V gene: TRBV7-2
D gene: -
J gene: TRBJ2-7
CDR3 DNA: TGTGCCAGCAGCTTAGGTGGTCGGGACTCCTACGAGCAGTACTTC
CDR3 protein: CASSLGGRDSYEQYF

clone size: many
V gene: TRBV19
D gene: TRBD2
J gene: TRBJ2-5
CDR3 DNA: TGTGCCAGTAGTAGACGGACTAGCGCCTCATCGGAGACCCAGTACTTC
CDR3 protein: CASSRRTSASSETQYF

clone size: many
V gene: TRBV5-1
D gene: -
J gene: TRBJ2-1
CDR3 DNA: TGCGCCAGCAGCTTGATGAGCGGCGAGTACAATGAGCAGTTCTTC
CDR3 protein: CASSLMSGEYNEQFF

clone size: many
V gene: TRBV7-9
D gene: -
J gene: TRBJ2-3
CDR3 DNA: TGTGCCAGCAGCTTAGCGGGTCCAGATACGCAGTATTTT
CDR3 protein: CASSLAGPDTQYF

clone size: -
V gene: TRBV28
D gene: -
J gene: TRBJ2-5
CDR3 DNA: TGTGCCAGCAGGCCGCTAGGCATTTCGCAAGAGACCCAGTACTTC
CDR3 protein: CASRPLGISQETQYF

clone size: -
V gene: TRBV10-2
D gene: TRBD1
J gene: TRBJ1-6
CDR3 DNA: TGCGCCAGCGCTGGACAGGAGCATTCACCCCTCCACTTT
CDR3 protein: CASAGQEHSPLHF

clone size: many
V gene: TRBV3-1
D gene: TRBD2
J gene: TRBJ2-1
CDR3 DNA: TGTGCCAGCAGCCAAGGGACTAGCGGTAACAATGAGCAGTTCTTC
CDR3 protein: CASSQGTSGNNEQFF

clone size: many
V gene: TRBV28
D gene: -
J gene: TRBJ1-1
CDR3 DNA: TGTGCCAGCAGTTCCGGGGTTTTGGGGACTGAAGCTTTCTTT
CDR3 protein: CASSSGVLGTEAFF

clone size: many
V gene: TRBV14
D gene: -
J gene: TRBJ2-1
CDR3 DNA: TGTGCCAGCAGCCAAGTCTTCGTGGCCTACAATGAGCAGTTCTTC
CDR3 protein: CASSQVFVAYNEQFF

clone size: few
V gene: TRBV19
D gene: -
J gene: TRBJ2-1
CDR3 DNA: TGTGCCAGCGCCTTGTCGGATGGGGCAGGTTCCTACAATGAGCAGTTCTTC
CDR3 protein: CASALSDGAGSYNEQFF

clone size: -
V gene: TRBV28
D gene: -
J gene: TRBJ2-7
CDR3 DNA: TGTGCCAGCAGTTTATCCAGCAGGGACGAGCAGTACTTC
CDR3 protein: CASSLSSRDEQYF

clone size: many
V gene: TRBV3-1
D gene: -
J gene: TRBJ2-3
CDR3 DNA: TGTGCCAGCAGGGCTTTCAGCACAGATACGCAGTATTTT
CDR3 protein: CASRAFSTDTQYF